These T cell receptor beta chains were read from a single sample in a study of T cells in localized non-small cell lung cancer. Generated by immunoSEQ multiplex PCR, the TCRdb table keeps only in-frame clones and is missing some. The sample lists 1,500 or so clones, approximately 29% occurring once. The sequenced sample was normal lung tissue next to the tumor, obtained before any cancer treatment. These receptors came from a woman aged 35 to 70 with stage III lung adenocarcinoma. Each CDR3 is given without its conserved first and last residue.

J gene,CDR3 length,V gene,CDR3 protein
TRBJ2-6,15,TRBV10-3,AISERSWGSGANVLT
TRBJ1-1,12,TRBV9,ASSVGAGNTEAF
TRBJ1-6,11,TRBV6-8,ASSDGPRWPLH
TRBJ2-5,15,TRBV11-3,ASSLFSTPGILETQY
TRBJ1-5,13,TRBV11-3,ASSWGRDSNQPQH
TRBJ2-3,14,TRBV7-6,ASSLRPSTPSDTQY
TRBJ2-7,12,TRBV5-1,ASSWGGLDYEQY
TRBJ1-1,11,TRBV23-1,ASSLSGDTEAF
TRBJ1-2,14,TRBV19,ASSMSPPWLGYGYT
TRBJ1-2,13,TRBV6-8,ASSYGQGGGYGYT
TRBJ2-3,13,TRBV18,ASSLSPEGTDTQY
TRBJ1-3,13,TRBV19,ASTPNRQRGNTIY
TRBJ2-4,15,TRBV7-5,ASSLRVAGGRQNIQY
TRBJ1-2,11,TRBV30,AWRGQGSHGYT
TRBJ1-4,12,TRBV30,ACSTGVVNEKLF
TRBJ2-1,12,TRBV11-1,ASSIRTSWNEQF
TRBJ2-7,15,TRBV11-3,ASSLGPAGQGAHEQY
TRBJ1-2,12,TRBV19,ASSSASGIYGYT
TRBJ1-2,14,TRBV23-1,ASSPHTGEFLKGYT
TRBJ2-7,13,TRBV28,ASNQPGQGQWEQY
TRBJ2-3,14,TRBV6-8,ASSRTSGDYTDTQY
TRBJ2-3,13,TRBV28,ASSPTVSGADTQY
TRBJ1-5,12,TRBV11-3,ASSLGPGEQPQH
TRBJ2-5,12,TRBV11-3,ASTGRETQETQY
TRBJ2-1,14,TRBV28,ASSRISDSVGNEQF
TRBJ2-7,13,TRBV12-5,ASGLLQGYTYEQY
TRBJ1-1,12,TRBV11-3,ASSRDRTNTEAF
TRBJ2-3,12,TRBV11-3,ASSLAGRTDTQY
TRBJ2-2,14,TRBV1,ASSPFGGANTGELF
TRBJ1-2,12,TRBV30,AWSVQGVPYGYT
TRBJ2-3,11,TRBV23-1,ASSQDRADTQY
TRBJ1-2,14,TRBV19,ASRSRQIEFNYGYT
TRBJ2-7,12,TRBV6-8,ASSAGRKGFEQY
TRBJ2-3,11,TRBV6-8,AIRDDSGDTQY
TRBJ2-1,12,TRBV4-1,ASSQARLSTEQF
TRBJ2-3,12,TRBV11-3,ASSLVRSTDTQY
TRBJ2-2,14,TRBV28,ASSVISGRRTGELF
TRBJ1-2,15,TRBV11-3,ASSPSYRGPRLYGYT
TRBJ2-2,12,TRBV6-8,ASRKGGSTGELF
TRBJ1-1,12,TRBV6-8,ASKRDRVNTEAF
TRBJ1-1,12,TRBV25-1,ASRARRKGTEAF
TRBJ1-1,11,TRBV30,AYNRELETEAF
TRBJ1-2,12,TRBV19,ASTPSTVFYGYT
TRBJ2-2,11,TRBV23-1,ASSLRDTGELF
TRBJ1-1,14,TRBV28,ASSFPRTGGNTEAF
TRBJ1-1,15,TRBV19,ASSSLYGTETHREAF
TRBJ2-3,14,TRBV28,ASSQTGRLSTDTQY
TRBJ1-3,13,TRBV11-3,ASSTRTGEGHTIY
TRBJ2-5,12,TRBV11-3,ASSRGRDLETQY
TRBJ1-2,11,TRBV28,ASSLQRGAGYT
TRBJ1-1,12,TRBV11-3,ASSSSGDHNEAF
TRBJ1-2,11,TRBV19,ASSISQSYGYT
TRBJ1-2,12,TRBV9,ASTMGQGRAGYT
TRBJ1-4,13,TRBV9,ASRGTVAFNEKLF
TRBJ1-5,11,TRBV30,AWSRQSNQPQH
TRBJ2-5,14,TRBV6-1,ASSERGSGGVETQY
TRBJ1-6,13,TRBV11-3,ASSPITENNSPLH
TRBJ1-1,13,TRBV6-8,ASSYSIGQGTEAF
TRBJ2-2,13,TRBV6-8,ASSYSSSNTGELF
TRBJ2-5,15,TRBV9,ASSVGASGGAGETQY